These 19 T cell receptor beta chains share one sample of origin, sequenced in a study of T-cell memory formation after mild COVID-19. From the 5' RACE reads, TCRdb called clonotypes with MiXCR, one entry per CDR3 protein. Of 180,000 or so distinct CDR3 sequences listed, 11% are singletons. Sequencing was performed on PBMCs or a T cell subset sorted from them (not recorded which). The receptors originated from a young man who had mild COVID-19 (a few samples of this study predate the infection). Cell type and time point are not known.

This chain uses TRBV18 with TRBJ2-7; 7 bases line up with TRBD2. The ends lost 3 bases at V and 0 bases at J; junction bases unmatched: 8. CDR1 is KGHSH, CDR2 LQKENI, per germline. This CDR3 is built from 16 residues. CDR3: CASSPGWGGSSYEQYV. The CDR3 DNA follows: TGTGCCAGCTCACCTGGGTGGGGAGGGTCCTCCTACGAGCAGTACGTC.

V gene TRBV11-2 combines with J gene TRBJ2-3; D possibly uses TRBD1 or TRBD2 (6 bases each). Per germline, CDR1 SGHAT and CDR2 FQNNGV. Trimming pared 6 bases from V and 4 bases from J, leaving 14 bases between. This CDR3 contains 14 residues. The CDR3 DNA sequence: TGTGCCAGCAGTAGGGGGGTTTCCCCAGATACGCAGTATTTT. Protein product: CASSRGVSPDTQYF. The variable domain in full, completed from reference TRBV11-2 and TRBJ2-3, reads EAGVAQSPRYKIIEKRQSVAFWCNPISGHATLYWYQQILGQGPKLLIQFQNNGVVDDSQLPKDRFSAERLKGVDSTLKIQPAKLEDSAVYLCASSRGVSPDTQYFGPGTRLTVL.

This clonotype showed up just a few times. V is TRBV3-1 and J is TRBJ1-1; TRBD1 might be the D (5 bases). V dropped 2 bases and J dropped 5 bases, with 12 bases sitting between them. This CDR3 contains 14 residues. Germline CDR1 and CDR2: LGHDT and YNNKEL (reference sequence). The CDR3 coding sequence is TGTGCCAGCAGCCAAAACAGGCGGGGAACTGAAGCTTTCTTT. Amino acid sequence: CASSQNRRGTEAFF. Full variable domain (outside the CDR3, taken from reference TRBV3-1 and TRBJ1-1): DTAVSQTPKYLVTQMGNDKSIKCEQNLGHDTMYWYKQDSKKFLKIMFSYNNKELIINETVPNRFSPKSPDKAHLNLHINSLELGDSAVYFCASSQNRRGTEAFFGQGTRLTVV.

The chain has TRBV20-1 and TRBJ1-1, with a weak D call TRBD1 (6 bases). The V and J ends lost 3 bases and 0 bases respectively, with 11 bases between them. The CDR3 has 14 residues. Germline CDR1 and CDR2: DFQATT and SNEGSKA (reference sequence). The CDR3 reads CSARGTRLNTEAFF. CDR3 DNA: TGCAGTGCTAGGGGGACACGGCTGAACACTGAAGCTTTCTTT.

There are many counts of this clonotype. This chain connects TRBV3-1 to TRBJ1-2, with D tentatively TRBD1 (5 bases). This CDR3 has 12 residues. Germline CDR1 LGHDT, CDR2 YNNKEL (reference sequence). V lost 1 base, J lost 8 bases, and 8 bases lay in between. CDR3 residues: CASSQGGEGYTF. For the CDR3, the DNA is TGTGCCAGCAGCCAAGGAGGGGAAGGCTACACCTTC.

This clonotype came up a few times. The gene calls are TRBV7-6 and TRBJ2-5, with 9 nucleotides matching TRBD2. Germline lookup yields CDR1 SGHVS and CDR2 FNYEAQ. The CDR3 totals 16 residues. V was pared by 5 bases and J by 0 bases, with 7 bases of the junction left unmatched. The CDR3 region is CASSQLTSGYQETQYF. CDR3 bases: TGTGCCAGCAGCCAACTGACTAGCGGATACCAAGAGACCCAGTACTTC.

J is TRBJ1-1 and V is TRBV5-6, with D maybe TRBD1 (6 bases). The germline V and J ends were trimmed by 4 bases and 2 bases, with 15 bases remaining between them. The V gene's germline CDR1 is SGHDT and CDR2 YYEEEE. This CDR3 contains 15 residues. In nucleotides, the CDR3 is TGTGCCAGCAGCGAAATGCAGGGGTTCAACACTGAAGCTTTCTTT. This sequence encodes CASSEMQGFNTEAFF. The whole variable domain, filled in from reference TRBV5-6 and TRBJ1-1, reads DAGVTQSPTHLIKTRGQQVTLRCSPKSGHDTVSWYQQALGQGPQFIFQYYEEEERQRGNFPDRFSGHQFPNYSSELNVNALLLGDSALYLCASSEMQGFNTEAFFGQGTRLTVV.

The CDR3 loop is CASSPHGLAGQETQYF. CDR3 nucleotides: TGTGCCAGCAGCCCCCACGGACTAGCGGGGCAAGAGACCCAGTACTTC. The chain joins TRBV7-2 to TRBJ2-5, with 12 positions matching TRBD2. The CDR3 is made up of 16 amino acids. The trim removed 5 bases at V and 2 bases at J, leaving 6 bases unmatched. The germline V gene has CDR1 SGHTA and CDR2 FQGNSA. Complete variable domain (other parts from reference TRBV7-2 and TRBJ2-5): GAGVSQSPSNKVTEKGKDVELRCDPISGHTALYWYRQSLGQGLEFLIYFQGNSAPDKSGLPSDRFSAERTGGSVSTLTIQRTQQEDSAVYLCASSPHGLAGQETQYFGPGTRLLVL.

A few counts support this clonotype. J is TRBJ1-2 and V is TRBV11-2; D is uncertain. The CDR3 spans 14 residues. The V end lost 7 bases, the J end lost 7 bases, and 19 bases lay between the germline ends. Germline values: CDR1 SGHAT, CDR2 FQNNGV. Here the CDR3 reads CASTRTGLMAGYTF. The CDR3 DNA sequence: TGTGCCAGCACAAGGACGGGATTGATGGCTGGCTACACCTTC.

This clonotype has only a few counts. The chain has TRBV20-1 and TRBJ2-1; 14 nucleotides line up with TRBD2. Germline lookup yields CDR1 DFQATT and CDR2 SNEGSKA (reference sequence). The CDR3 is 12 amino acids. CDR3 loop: CRPGTSGGEQFF. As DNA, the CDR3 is TGCAGACCCGGGACTAGCGGGGGTGAGCAGTTCTTC.

CDR3 residues: CASSSDRGFWNTEAFF. CDR3 bases: TGTGCCAGCAGCTCCGACAGGGGGTTTTGGAACACTGAAGCTTTCTTT. The rearrangement links TRBV27 to TRBJ1-1, with TRBD1 matching over 9 bases. V shed 6 bases, J shed 1 base, and the junction held 9 bases outside the gene matches. The length of the CDR3 is 16 residues. The V gene's germline CDR1 is MNHEY and CDR2 SMNVEV (reference sequence).

The CDR3: CASSYWAGGSYEQYF. CDR3 in DNA: TGTGCCAGCAGTTACTGGGCAGGGGGCTCGTACGAGCAGTACTTC. This chain connects TRBV6-5 to TRBJ2-7; 8 positions match TRBD1. Per the germline V gene, CDR1 is MNHEY and CDR2 is SVGAGI. V shed 1 base, J shed 4 bases, and the junction held 6 bases outside the gene matches. This CDR3 contains 15 residues.

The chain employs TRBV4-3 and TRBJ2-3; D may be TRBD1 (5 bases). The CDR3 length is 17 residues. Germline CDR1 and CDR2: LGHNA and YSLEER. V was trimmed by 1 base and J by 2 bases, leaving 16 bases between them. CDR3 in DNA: TGCGCCAGCAGCCAAGCGGCCATGCCGACAGTCACAGATACGCAGTATTTT. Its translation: CASSQAAMPTVTDTQYF.

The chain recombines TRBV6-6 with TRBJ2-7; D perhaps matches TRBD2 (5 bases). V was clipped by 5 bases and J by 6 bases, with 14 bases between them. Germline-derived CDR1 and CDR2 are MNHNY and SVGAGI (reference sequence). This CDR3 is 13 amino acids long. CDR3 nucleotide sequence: TGTGCCAGCAGTCCGACTACCCTCGTCGAGCAGTACGTC. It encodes CASSPTTLVEQYV.

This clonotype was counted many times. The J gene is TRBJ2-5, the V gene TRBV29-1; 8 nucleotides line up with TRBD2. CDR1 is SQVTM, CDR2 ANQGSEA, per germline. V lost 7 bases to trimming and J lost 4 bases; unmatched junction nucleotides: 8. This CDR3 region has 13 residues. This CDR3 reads CSAAGTSLETQYF. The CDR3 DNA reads TGCAGCGCAGCCGGGACTAGTTTAGAGACCCAGTACTTC. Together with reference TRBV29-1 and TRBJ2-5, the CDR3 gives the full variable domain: SAVISQKPSRDICQRGTSLTIQCQVDSQVTMMFWYRQQPGQSLTLIATANQGSEATYESGFVIDKFPISRPNLTFSTLTVSNMSPEDSSIYLCSAAGTSLETQYFGPGTRLLVL.

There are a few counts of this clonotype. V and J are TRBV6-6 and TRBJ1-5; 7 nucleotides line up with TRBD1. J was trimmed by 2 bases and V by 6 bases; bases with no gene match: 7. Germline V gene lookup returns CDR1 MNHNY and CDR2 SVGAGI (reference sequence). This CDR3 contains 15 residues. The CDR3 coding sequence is TGTGCCAGCAGACGACAGGGCTTTGGCAATCAGCCCCAGCATTTT. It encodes CASRRQGFGNQPQHF.

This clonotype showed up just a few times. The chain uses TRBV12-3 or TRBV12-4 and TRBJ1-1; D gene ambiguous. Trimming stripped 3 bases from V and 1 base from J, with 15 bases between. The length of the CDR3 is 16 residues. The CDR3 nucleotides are TGTGCCAGCAGTTTCGACTGGGCATCGTCGAACACTGAAGCTTTCTTT. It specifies CASSFDWASSNTEAFF.

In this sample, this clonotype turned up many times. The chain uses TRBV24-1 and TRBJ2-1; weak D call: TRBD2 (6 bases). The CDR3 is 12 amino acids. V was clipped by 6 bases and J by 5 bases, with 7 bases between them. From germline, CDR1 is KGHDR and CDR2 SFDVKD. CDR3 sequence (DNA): TGTGCCACCAGTTCGGGAGACAATGAGCAGTTCTTC. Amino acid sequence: CATSSGDNEQFF.

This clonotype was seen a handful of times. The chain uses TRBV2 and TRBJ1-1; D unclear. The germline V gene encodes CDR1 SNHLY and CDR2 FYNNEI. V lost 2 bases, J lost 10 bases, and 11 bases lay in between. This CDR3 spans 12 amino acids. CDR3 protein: CASSESGERAFF. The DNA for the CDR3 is TGTGCCAGCAGTGAATCGGGTGAAAGAGCTTTCTTT. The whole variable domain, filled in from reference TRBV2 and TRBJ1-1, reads EPEVTQTPSHQVTQMGQEVILRCVPISNHLYFYWYRQILGQKVEFLVSFYNNEISEKSEIFDDQFSVERPDGSNFTLKIRSTKLEDSAMYFCASSESGERAFFGQGTRLTVV.